This T cell receptor (beta chain) was captured by sequencing in a study of OX40 agonist ivuxolimab in advanced cancers. Study-level information: Eligibility admitted prior anti-PD-1, anti-PD-L1 or anti-CTLA-4 therapy; around 41% had some. Points from the study as a whole: Low normalized T-cell clonal expansion was additionally recorded for some nonresponders.

Autoimmune disease history or systemic immunosuppression led to patient exclusion. Blood samples were obtained at baseline, cycle 4 day 1, and cycle 7 day 1. Remarks on this clone: Its target is not known.

The junction had 19 bases not matched to a gene; V was cut back by 4 bases and J by 5 bases. The CDR3 sequence is 17 residues long. Germline V gene sequence: CDR1 SQVTM, CDR2 ANQGSEA. Method: immunoSEQ multiplex PCR; TCRdb's copy keeps in-frame clones and lacks some. Of 70,000 or so clones in the sample, just over 85% are singletons; the top ten hold approximately 2.5%. This sequence joins TRBV29-1 and TRBJ1-1; TRBD1 matches 7 bases. Here the sequenced sample was CD4+ or CD8+ T cells sorted from blood, taken in a trial of the OX40 agonist ivuxolimab. The sequence was obtained from an adult with an advanced solid tumor such as melanoma, head and neck, liver or kidney cancer. The CDR3 spells CSVASGTAKPGRTEAFF. The CDR3 DNA follows: TGCAGCGTTGCGTCCGGGACAGCCAAACCTGGGAGGACTGAAGCTTTCTTT.